This TCR beta chain comes out of a study of CD8 T cells in Susac syndrome. Random hexamers served to reverse transcribe roughly 0.45 to 1 ug RNA. TCRdb re-called the immunoSEQ multiplex PCR reads with MiXCR, one entry per CDR3 protein. The sample carries around 270,000 distinct CDR3 sequences, approximately 90% recorded once. Regarding the study as a whole: It was acknowledged in the study that the number of individuals who were included in its TCR sequencing and HLA analysis was relatively small.

Trimming shortened V by 2 bases and J by 5 bases, and 7 bases separated the two germline ends. The CDR3 sequence is 13 residues long. CDR1 and CDR2 from the germline V gene are SEHNR and FQNEAQ (reference sequence). With respect to this clonotype: Antigen specificity is unknown.

The multiple sclerosis control group was made up of treatment-naive patients with stable or active relapsing-remitting disease. Negative magnetic isolation gave CD8+ and CD4+ cells; FACS enriched CD8+ TEMRA. This TCR derives from a human donor with multiple sclerosis. The sequencing input was CD8+ T cells from PBMCs. The rearrangement uses TRBV7-9 and TRBJ1-5; no reliable D call. As DNA, the CDR3 is TGTGCCAGCAGCTTATCGGTTGATCAGCCCCAGCATTTT. It translates to CASSLSVDQPQHF. The whole variable domain, filled in from reference TRBV7-9 and TRBJ1-5, reads DTGVSQNPRHKITKRGQNVTFRCDPISEHNRLYWYRQTLGQGPEFLTYFQNEAQLEKSRLLSDRFSAERPKGSFSTLEIQRTEQGDSAMYLCASSLSVDQPQHFGDGTRLSIL.